The clone carrying this TCR beta chain is a singleton in its sample. The data were produced by immunoSEQ multiplex PCR, yet TCRdb's version contains in-frame clones alone and is incomplete. The sample has around 180,000 clones; more than 75% are singletons. The source of the sample is a study of blood T cell repertoires in COVID-19. As for the study in general: Nucleic acid was either cDNA or gDNA, and it came from T cells, B-cell-depleted T cells, or PBMCs.

The V gene's germline CDR1 is SGHAT and CDR2 FQNNGV. V was cut by 3 bases and J by 10 bases, with 13 bases left in between. CDR3 length equals 13 residues. Cohorts were assigned according to the clinical history that participants reported. Specimen: PBMCs or T cells enriched from blood (not recorded which). The chain joins TRBV11-2 to TRBJ2-1; maybe TRBD1 (5 bases). This sequence was found in a woman in her 50s with acute COVID-19. CDR3 loop: CASSFGASDEQFF. DNA for the CDR3: TGTGCCAGCAGCTTTGGGGCCTCGGACGAGCAGTTCTTC.